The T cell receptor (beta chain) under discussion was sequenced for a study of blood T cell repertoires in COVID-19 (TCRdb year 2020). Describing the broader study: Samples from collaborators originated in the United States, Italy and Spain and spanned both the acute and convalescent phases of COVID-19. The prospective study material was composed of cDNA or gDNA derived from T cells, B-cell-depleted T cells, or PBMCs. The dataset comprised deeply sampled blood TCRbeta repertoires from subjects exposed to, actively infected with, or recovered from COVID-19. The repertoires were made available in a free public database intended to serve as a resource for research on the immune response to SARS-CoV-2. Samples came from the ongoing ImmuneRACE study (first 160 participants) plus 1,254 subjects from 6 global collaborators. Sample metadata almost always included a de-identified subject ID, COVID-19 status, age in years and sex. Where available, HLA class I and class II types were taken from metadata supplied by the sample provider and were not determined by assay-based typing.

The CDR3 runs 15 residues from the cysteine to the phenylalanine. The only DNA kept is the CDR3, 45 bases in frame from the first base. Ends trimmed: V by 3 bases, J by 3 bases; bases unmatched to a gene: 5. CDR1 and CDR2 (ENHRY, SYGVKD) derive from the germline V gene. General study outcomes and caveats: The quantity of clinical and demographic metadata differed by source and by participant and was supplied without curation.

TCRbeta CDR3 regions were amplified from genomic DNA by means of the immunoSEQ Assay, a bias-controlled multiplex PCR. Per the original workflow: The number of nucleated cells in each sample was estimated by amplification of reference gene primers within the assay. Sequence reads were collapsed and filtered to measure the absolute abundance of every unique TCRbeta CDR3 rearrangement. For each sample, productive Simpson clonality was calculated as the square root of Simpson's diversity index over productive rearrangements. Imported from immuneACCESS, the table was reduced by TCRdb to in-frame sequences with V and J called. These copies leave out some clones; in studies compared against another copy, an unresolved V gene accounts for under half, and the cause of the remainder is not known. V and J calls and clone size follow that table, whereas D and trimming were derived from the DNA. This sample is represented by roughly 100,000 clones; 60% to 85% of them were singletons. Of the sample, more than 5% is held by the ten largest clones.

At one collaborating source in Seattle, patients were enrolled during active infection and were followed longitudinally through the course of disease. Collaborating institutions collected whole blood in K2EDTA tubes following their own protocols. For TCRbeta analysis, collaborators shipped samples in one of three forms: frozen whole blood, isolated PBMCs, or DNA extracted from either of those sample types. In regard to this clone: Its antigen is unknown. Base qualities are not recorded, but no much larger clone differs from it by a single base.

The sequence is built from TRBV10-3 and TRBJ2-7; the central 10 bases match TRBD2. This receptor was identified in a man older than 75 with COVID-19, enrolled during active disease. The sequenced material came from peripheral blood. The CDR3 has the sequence CAISDRTSGSYEQYF. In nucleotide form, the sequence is TGTGCCATCAGTGACCGGACTAGCGGTAGCTACGAGCAGTACTTC.